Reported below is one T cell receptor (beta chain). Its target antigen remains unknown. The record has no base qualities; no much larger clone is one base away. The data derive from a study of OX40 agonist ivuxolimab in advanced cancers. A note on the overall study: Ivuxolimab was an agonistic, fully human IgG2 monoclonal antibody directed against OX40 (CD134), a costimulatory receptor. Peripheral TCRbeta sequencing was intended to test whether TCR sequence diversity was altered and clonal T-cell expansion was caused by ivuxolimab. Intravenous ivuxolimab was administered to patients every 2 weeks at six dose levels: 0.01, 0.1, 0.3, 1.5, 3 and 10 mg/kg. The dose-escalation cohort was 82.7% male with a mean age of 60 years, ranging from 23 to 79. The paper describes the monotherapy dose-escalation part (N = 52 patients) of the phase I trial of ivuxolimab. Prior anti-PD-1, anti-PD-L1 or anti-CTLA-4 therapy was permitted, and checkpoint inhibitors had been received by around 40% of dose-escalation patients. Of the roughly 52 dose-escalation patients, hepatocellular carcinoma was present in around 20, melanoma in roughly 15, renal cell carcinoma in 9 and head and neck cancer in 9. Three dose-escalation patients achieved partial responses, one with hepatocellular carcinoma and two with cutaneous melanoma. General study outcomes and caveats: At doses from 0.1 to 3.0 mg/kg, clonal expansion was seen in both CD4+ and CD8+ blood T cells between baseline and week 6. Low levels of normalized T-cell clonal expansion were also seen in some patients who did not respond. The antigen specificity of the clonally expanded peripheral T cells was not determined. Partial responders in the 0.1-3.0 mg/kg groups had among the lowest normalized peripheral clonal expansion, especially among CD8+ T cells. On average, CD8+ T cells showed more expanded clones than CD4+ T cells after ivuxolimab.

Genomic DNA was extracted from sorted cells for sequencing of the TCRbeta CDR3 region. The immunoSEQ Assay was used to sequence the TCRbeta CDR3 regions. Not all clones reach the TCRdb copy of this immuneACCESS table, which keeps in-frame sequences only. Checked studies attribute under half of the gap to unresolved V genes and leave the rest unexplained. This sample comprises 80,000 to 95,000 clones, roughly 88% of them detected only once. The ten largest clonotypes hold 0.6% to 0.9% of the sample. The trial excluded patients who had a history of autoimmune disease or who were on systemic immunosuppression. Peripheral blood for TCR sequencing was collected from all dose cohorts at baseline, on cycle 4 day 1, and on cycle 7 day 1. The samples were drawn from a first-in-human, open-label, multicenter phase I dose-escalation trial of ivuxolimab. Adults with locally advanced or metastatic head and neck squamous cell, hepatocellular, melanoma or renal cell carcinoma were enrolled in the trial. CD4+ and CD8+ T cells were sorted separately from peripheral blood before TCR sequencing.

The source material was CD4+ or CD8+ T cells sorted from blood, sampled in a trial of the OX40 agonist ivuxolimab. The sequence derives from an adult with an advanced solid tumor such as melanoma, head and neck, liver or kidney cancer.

The CDR3 has the sequence CASSYSRSPLHF. The sequenced DNA: TGTGCCAGCAGTTACTCGCGGTCACCCCTCCACTTT. The chain employs TRBV6-5 and TRBJ1-6, with no D gene named confidently. Its CDR3 holds 12 amino acids, cysteine through phenylalanine. Only the CDR3 DNA stays, 36 bases, in frame from base 1. CDR1 and CDR2 are read off the germline V gene as MNHEY and SVGAGI. Deletion took 0 bases off V and 10 bases off J, with a span of 4 bases between the germline ends.